These T cell receptor beta chains were read from a single sample in a study of T-cell reconstitution after alpha-beta-depleted transplantation in children. One entry per CDR3 protein results from TCRdb running MiXCR on the PCR reads. The table lists approximately 1,000,000 distinct CDR3 sequences, about 29% of them singletons, with about 28% in the top ten. This specimen consisted of PBMCs, mostly from graft donor cells, obtained 360 days after TCRalphabeta/CD19-depleted stem cell transplant. Receptors were obtained from a boy in the first two years of life who had a stem cell transplant for SCID, so the T cells may come from the graft donor. Both conserved end residues are part of each CDR3. The D gene is left open where the match is weak. Clone size appears in some rows only: once, few, many, or a class for an expanded clone.

CDR3 protein: CATTRVDTQYF
CDR3 DNA: TGTGCCACCACGAGGGTGGATACGCAGTATTTT
J gene: TRBJ2-3
V gene: TRBV2
CDR3 length: 11
clone size: once
D gene: NA

CDR3 protein: CASSPLPGVSTDTQYF
CDR3 DNA: TGTGCCAGCTCACCCCTCCCGGGGGTAAGCACAGATACGCAGTATTTT
J gene: TRBJ2-3
V gene: TRBV18
CDR3 length: 16
clone size: many
D gene: NA

CDR3 protein: CAWSVGGYADTQYF
CDR3 DNA: TGTGCCTGGAGTGTAGGAGGGTATGCGGATACGCAGTATTTT
J gene: TRBJ2-3
V gene: TRBV30
CDR3 length: 14
clone size: NA
D gene: NA

CDR3 protein: CASTIRRGTGELFF
CDR3 DNA: TGTGCCAGCACCATTCGTAGGGGGACCGGGGAGCTGTTTTTT
J gene: TRBJ2-2
V gene: TRBV27
CDR3 length: 14
clone size: NA
D gene: NA

CDR3 protein: CASSLVPSGETQYF
CDR3 DNA: TGTGCCAGCAGCTTGGTGCCTAGCGGAGAGACCCAGTACTTC
J gene: TRBJ2-5
V gene: TRBV5-6
CDR3 length: 14
clone size: NA
D gene: TRBD2

CDR3 protein: CASSPLLVPYSNQPQHF
CDR3 DNA: TGTGCCAGCAGTCCCCTACTCGTACCTTATAGCAATCAGCCCCAGCATTTT
J gene: TRBJ1-5
V gene: TRBV27
CDR3 length: 17
clone size: NA
D gene: NA

CDR3 protein: CASSHRTGFYGMNTEAFF
CDR3 DNA: TGCGCCAGCAGCCATCGGACAGGTTTTTACGGCATGAACACTGAAGCTTTCTTT
J gene: TRBJ1-1
V gene: TRBV4-1
CDR3 length: 18
clone size: NA
D gene: TRBD1

CDR3 protein: CASSLYGVTEAFF
CDR3 DNA: TGTGCCAGCAGCTTATATGGCGTCACTGAAGCTTTCTTT
J gene: TRBJ1-1
V gene: TRBV7-8
CDR3 length: 13
clone size: NA
D gene: NA

CDR3 protein: CASTIFPGRTDTQYF
CDR3 DNA: TGTGCCAGCACTATATTTCCGGGACGCACAGATACGCAGTATTTT
J gene: TRBJ2-3
V gene: TRBV12-3/TRBV12-4
CDR3 length: 15
clone size: few
D gene: NA

CDR3 protein: CAISAKTREGSYEQYF
CDR3 DNA: TGTGCCATCAGTGCCAAAACACGAGAAGGGTCCTACGAGCAGTACTTC
J gene: TRBJ2-7
V gene: TRBV10-3
CDR3 length: 16
clone size: many
D gene: NA

CDR3 protein: CASRLQGNTQYF
CDR3 DNA: TGTGCCAGCAGGTTACAGGGAAATACGCAGTATTTT
J gene: TRBJ2-3
V gene: TRBV13
CDR3 length: 12
clone size: NA
D gene: NA

CDR3 protein: CASSLFNVATNTGELFF
CDR3 DNA: TGTGCCAGCAGCTTATTCAACGTTGCCACGAACACCGGGGAGCTGTTTTTT
J gene: TRBJ2-2
V gene: TRBV7-2
CDR3 length: 17
clone size: NA
D gene: NA

CDR3 protein: CASSLTRDTTEAFF
CDR3 DNA: TGTGCCAGCAGCTTAACCCGGGACACCACTGAAGCTTTCTTT
J gene: TRBJ1-1
V gene: TRBV7-3
CDR3 length: 14
clone size: NA
D gene: NA

CDR3 protein: CASSLGSGGTETQYF
CDR3 DNA: TGTGCCAGCAGCTTAGGGTCCGGGGGGACAGAGACCCAGTACTTC
J gene: TRBJ2-5
V gene: TRBV7-2
CDR3 length: 15
clone size: NA
D gene: TRBD2

CDR3 protein: CASSRFDRGISNQPQHF
CDR3 DNA: TGCGCCAGCAGCCGATTCGACAGGGGCATTAGCAATCAGCCCCAGCATTTT
J gene: TRBJ1-5
V gene: TRBV4-1
CDR3 length: 17
clone size: NA
D gene: TRBD1

CDR3 protein: CASSFIFFPGQGWDEQFF
CDR3 DNA: TGTGCCAGCAGCTTCATCTTCTTCCCGGGACAGGGTTGGGATGAGCAGTTCTTC
J gene: TRBJ2-1
V gene: TRBV7-8
CDR3 length: 18
clone size: once
D gene: TRBD1

CDR3 protein: CASRLAGPETQYF
CDR3 DNA: TGCGCCAGCAGATTAGCGGGGCCGGAGACCCAGTACTTC
J gene: TRBJ2-5
V gene: TRBV5-1
CDR3 length: 13
clone size: NA
D gene: TRBD2

CDR3 protein: CASGGSGEKLFF
CDR3 DNA: TGTGCCAGCGGGGGAAGCGGTGAAAAACTGTTTTTT
J gene: TRBJ1-4
V gene: TRBV12-3/TRBV12-4
CDR3 length: 12
clone size: NA
D gene: NA

CDR3 protein: CASSLAPAGGPREQYF
CDR3 DNA: TGTGCCAGCAGTTTAGCCCCAGCGGGGGGACCGCGGGAGCAGTACTTC
J gene: TRBJ2-7
V gene: TRBV12-3/TRBV12-4
CDR3 length: 16
clone size: once
D gene: TRBD2

CDR3 protein: CSVGISQETQYF
CDR3 DNA: TGCAGCGTTGGAATCAGTCAAGAGACCCAGTACTTC
J gene: TRBJ2-5
V gene: TRBV29-1
CDR3 length: 12
clone size: few
D gene: NA

CDR3 protein: CASSRQTGQGTYEQYF
CDR3 DNA: TGCGCCAGCAGCCGCCAGACCGGACAGGGGACCTACGAGCAGTACTTC
J gene: TRBJ2-7
V gene: TRBV5-1
CDR3 length: 16
clone size: few
D gene: TRBD1

CDR3 protein: CASSEEAEVYGYTF
CDR3 DNA: TGTGCCAGCAGTGAAGAGGCAGAGGTTTATGGCTACACCTTC
J gene: TRBJ1-2
V gene: TRBV2
CDR3 length: 14
clone size: many
D gene: NA

CDR3 protein: CASSLARDSTMNTEAFF
CDR3 DNA: TGCGCCAGCAGCTTGGCCAGGGACAGTACCATGAACACTGAAGCTTTCTTT
J gene: TRBJ1-1
V gene: TRBV5-1
CDR3 length: 17
clone size: few
D gene: TRBD1

CDR3 protein: CASAMGGRGRTNEKLFF
CDR3 DNA: TGTGCCAGCGCTATGGGGGGGAGAGGACGGACTAATGAAAAACTGTTTTTT
J gene: TRBJ1-4
V gene: TRBV11-2
CDR3 length: 17
clone size: few
D gene: NA

CDR3 protein: CASARGYEQFF
CDR3 DNA: TGTGCTAGTGCCCGGGGGTATGAGCAGTTCTTC
J gene: TRBJ2-1
V gene: TRBV12-5
CDR3 length: 11
clone size: few
D gene: NA

CDR3 protein: CATSDSIDNEQFF
CDR3 DNA: TGTGCCACCAGTGATTCGATAGACAATGAGCAGTTCTTC
J gene: TRBJ2-1
V gene: TRBV24-1
CDR3 length: 13
clone size: few
D gene: NA

CDR3 protein: CASSFEGWDTGELFF
CDR3 DNA: TGTGCCAGCAGTTTTGAGGGTTGGGACACCGGGGAGCTGTTTTTT
J gene: TRBJ2-2
V gene: TRBV12-3/TRBV12-4
CDR3 length: 15
clone size: few
D gene: NA

CDR3 protein: CASSQSIFRGGPNCEQFF
CDR3 DNA: TGCGCCAGCAGCCAATCCATTTTCCGGGGGGGGCCGAATTGTGAGCAGTTCTTC
J gene: TRBJ2-1
V gene: TRBV4-1
CDR3 length: 18
clone size: few
D gene: TRBD2

CDR3 protein: CASSLGTPNERLFF
CDR3 DNA: TGCGCCAGCAGCTTGGGGACACCGAATGAAAGGCTGTTTTTT
J gene: TRBJ1-4
V gene: TRBV5-1
CDR3 length: 14
clone size: few
D gene: NA

CDR3 protein: CASSLFDRSYEQYF
CDR3 DNA: TGTGCCAGCAGCTTATTCGACCGCTCCTACGAGCAGTACTTC
J gene: TRBJ2-7
V gene: TRBV7-9
CDR3 length: 14
clone size: NA
D gene: NA

CDR3 protein: CASSKGTSGSPYEQYF
CDR3 DNA: TGTGCCAGCAGTAAGGGGACTAGCGGGTCCCCCTACGAGCAGTACTTC
J gene: TRBJ2-7
V gene: TRBV28
CDR3 length: 16
clone size: NA
D gene: TRBD2

CDR3 protein: CASSLRGRGGETQYF
CDR3 DNA: TGTGCCAGCAGCTTAAGAGGCAGGGGGGGCGAGACCCAGTACTTC
J gene: TRBJ2-5
V gene: TRBV7-9
CDR3 length: 15
clone size: NA
D gene: NA

CDR3 protein: CASSQRTRSLNYGYTF
CDR3 DNA: TGTGCCAGCAGCCAACGTACACGGTCCCTAAACTATGGCTACACCTTC
J gene: TRBJ1-2
V gene: TRBV3-1
CDR3 length: 16
clone size: NA
D gene: NA

CDR3 protein: CASSVQGKTYEQYF
CDR3 DNA: TGTGCCAGCAGCGTGCAGGGCAAAACCTACGAGCAGTACTTC
J gene: TRBJ2-7
V gene: TRBV5-6
CDR3 length: 14
clone size: few
D gene: NA

CDR3 protein: CASSERESLETQYF
CDR3 DNA: TGTGCCAGCAGTGAAAGGGAATCCCTGGAGACCCAGTACTTC
J gene: TRBJ2-5
V gene: TRBV2
CDR3 length: 14
clone size: few
D gene: NA

CDR3 protein: CASTPQSSSYNEQFF
CDR3 DNA: TGTGCCAGCACCCCTCAGAGCAGCTCCTACAATGAGCAGTTCTTC
J gene: TRBJ2-1
V gene: TRBV12-3/TRBV12-4
CDR3 length: 15
clone size: NA
D gene: NA

CDR3 protein: CASSQVLARETQYF
CDR3 DNA: TGCGCCAGCAGCCAAGTTCTCGCCAGGGAGACCCAGTACTTC
J gene: TRBJ2-5
V gene: TRBV4-1
CDR3 length: 14
clone size: NA
D gene: NA

CDR3 protein: CAISADGGPRETQYF
CDR3 DNA: TGTGCCATCAGTGCGGACGGGGGCCCCCGAGAGACCCAGTACTTC
J gene: TRBJ2-5
V gene: TRBV10-3
CDR3 length: 15
clone size: NA
D gene: NA

CDR3 protein: CASSLISKGRTEAFF
CDR3 DNA: TGTGCCAGCAGTTTAATAAGCAAGGGTAGGACTGAAGCTTTCTTT
J gene: TRBJ1-1
V gene: TRBV12-3/TRBV12-4
CDR3 length: 15
clone size: many
D gene: NA

CDR3 protein: CASSQMARAPPYGEQYF
CDR3 DNA: TGCGCCAGCAGCCAGATGGCCCGGGCCCCCCCTTACGGCGAGCAGTACTTC
J gene: TRBJ2-7
V gene: TRBV4-1
CDR3 length: 17
clone size: NA
D gene: NA

CDR3 protein: CASSQTTGSFAGANVLTF
CDR3 DNA: TGCGCCAGCAGCCAAACGACAGGCTCCTTCGCGGGGGCCAACGTCCTGACTTTC
J gene: TRBJ2-6
V gene: TRBV4-3
CDR3 length: 18
clone size: few
D gene: NA

CDR3 protein: CASSQDPVSAMKFF
CDR3 DNA: TGTGCCAGCAGCCAAGATCCCGTGTCAGCCATGAAGTTCTTC
J gene: TRBJ2-1
V gene: TRBV3-1
CDR3 length: 14
clone size: NA
D gene: NA

CDR3 protein: CASMLRPLGGVGTDTQYF
CDR3 DNA: TGTGCCAGCATGCTGAGACCGCTCGGGGGAGTCGGCACAGATACGCAGTATTTT
J gene: TRBJ2-3
V gene: TRBV12-3/TRBV12-4
CDR3 length: 18
clone size: few
D gene: NA

CDR3 protein: CAIARGPQGGEQYF
CDR3 DNA: TGTGCCATCGCTCGGGGGCCCCAGGGGGGCGAGCAGTACTTC
J gene: TRBJ2-7
V gene: TRBV10-3
CDR3 length: 14
clone size: few
D gene: NA

CDR3 protein: CASSSKQGRNTGELFF
CDR3 DNA: TGTGCCAGCAGCTCAAAACAGGGCCGGAACACCGGGGAGCTGTTTTTT
J gene: TRBJ2-2
V gene: TRBV7-9
CDR3 length: 16
clone size: NA
D gene: NA

CDR3 protein: CASSLGGIRGTGELFF
CDR3 DNA: TGTGCCAGCAGCTTAGGTGGGATCCGGGGCACCGGGGAGCTGTTTTTT
J gene: TRBJ2-2
V gene: TRBV7-2
CDR3 length: 16
clone size: NA
D gene: NA

CDR3 protein: CASSQTDRGLRGYTF
CDR3 DNA: TGCGCCAGCAGCCAAACGGACAGGGGGCTGCGCGGCTACACCTTC
J gene: TRBJ1-2
V gene: TRBV4-1
CDR3 length: 15
clone size: NA
D gene: TRBD1

CDR3 protein: CATSGSSGIQETQYF
CDR3 DNA: TGTGCCACCAGTGGGTCCTCGGGTATTCAAGAGACCCAGTACTTC
J gene: TRBJ2-5
V gene: TRBV24-1
CDR3 length: 15
clone size: few
D gene: NA

CDR3 protein: CASSLNPRGRVYGYTF
CDR3 DNA: TGTGCCAGCAGTTTAAACCCCAGGGGCAGAGTCTATGGCTACACCTTC
J gene: TRBJ1-2
V gene: TRBV12-3/TRBV12-4
CDR3 length: 16
clone size: NA
D gene: NA

CDR3 protein: CASDRGRGETQYF
CDR3 DNA: TGTGCCAGTGACAGGGGAAGGGGAGAGACCCAGTACTTC
J gene: TRBJ2-5
V gene: TRBV12-3/TRBV12-4
CDR3 length: 13
clone size: few
D gene: TRBD1

CDR3 protein: CSARKGQGQSNQPQHF
CDR3 DNA: TGCAGTGCTAGAAAGGGACAGGGTCAGAGCAATCAGCCCCAGCATTTT
J gene: TRBJ1-5
V gene: TRBV20-1
CDR3 length: 16
clone size: few
D gene: TRBD1

CDR3 protein: CASSYPQGHEQYF
CDR3 DNA: TGTGCCAGCAGTTACCCTCAGGGGCACGAGCAGTACTTC
J gene: TRBJ2-7
V gene: TRBV6-5
CDR3 length: 13
clone size: few
D gene: NA

CDR3 protein: CASSLGPGEGPQHF
CDR3 DNA: TGTGCCAGCAGCCTTGGCCCAGGGGAGGGGCCCCAGCATTTT
J gene: TRBJ1-5
V gene: TRBV28
CDR3 length: 14
clone size: few
D gene: NA

CDR3 protein: CAISNRDKGPYEQYF
CDR3 DNA: TGTGCCATCAGCAACAGGGACAAAGGCCCCTACGAGCAGTACTTC
J gene: TRBJ2-7
V gene: TRBV10-3
CDR3 length: 15
clone size: NA
D gene: NA

CDR3 protein: CASSKGLAVNHNEQFF
CDR3 DNA: TGCGCCAGCAGCAAGGGACTAGCGGTGAATCACAATGAGCAGTTCTTC
J gene: TRBJ2-1
V gene: TRBV4-3
CDR3 length: 16
clone size: NA
D gene: TRBD2

CDR3 protein: CASSPRGTFYEQYF
CDR3 DNA: TGTGCCAGCAGCCCGCGGGGGACCTTCTACGAGCAGTACTTC
J gene: TRBJ2-7
V gene: TRBV13
CDR3 length: 14
clone size: once
D gene: TRBD2

CDR3 protein: CASSYSPPTGELFF
CDR3 DNA: TGTGCCAGCAGTTACTCACCACCCACCGGGGAGCTGTTTTTT
J gene: TRBJ2-2
V gene: TRBV6-5
CDR3 length: 14
clone size: few
D gene: NA

CDR3 protein: CASSPLQAKAEAFF
CDR3 DNA: TGTGCCAGCAGTCCGCTGCAGGCTAAAGCTGAAGCTTTCTTT
J gene: TRBJ1-1
V gene: TRBV7-9
CDR3 length: 14
clone size: few
D gene: NA

CDR3 protein: CASSLDSRVNTEAFF
CDR3 DNA: TGTGCCAGCAGCTTAGATTCCAGGGTGAACACTGAAGCTTTCTTT
J gene: TRBJ1-1
V gene: TRBV7-9
CDR3 length: 15
clone size: once
D gene: NA

CDR3 protein: CSARRGQSGNTIYF
CDR3 DNA: TGCAGTGCCCGGAGGGGACAATCTGGAAACACCATATATTTT
J gene: TRBJ1-3
V gene: TRBV20-1
CDR3 length: 14
clone size: NA
D gene: NA